A selection of T cell receptor beta chains follows, all from one sample in a study of blood T cells in healthy people across ages. TCRdb re-called the 5' RACE reads through MiXCR, storing one row per CDR3 protein. Of about 500,000 distinct CDR3 sequences in the sample, around 24% are singletons; the top ten hold 8.5% to 9.5%. These data were also reused for a study on T cells of mothers and their children.

Sequencing was done on a sample of blood. The receptor set was obtained from a boy aged 10-17 years in good health. CDR3s include the opening cysteine and the closing phenylalanine or tryptophan. The order of the fields is J gene, V gene, D gene, clone size, CDR3 DNA, CDR3 protein. D genes are given only for firm matches. Where a row states a size, it is once, few, many or the class of an expanded clone; other rows omit it.

>TRBJ2-7|TRBV29-1|-|few
TGCAGCGTTGATACCGACTCCTACGAGCAGTACTTC
CSVDTDSYEQYF
>TRBJ2-7|TRBV30|-|few
TGTGCCTGGAGTGTAACAGGGTCCTACGAGCAGTACTTC
CAWSVTGSYEQYF
>TRBJ2-7|TRBV7-2|-|-
TGTGCCAGCAGCTTAGTCGGGCAGGACCTCACCTACGAGCAGTACTTC
CASSLVGQDLTYEQYF
>TRBJ1-2|TRBV3-1|TRBD1|-
TGTGCCAGCAGCCAAGATTTGGTGCAGGGGGCGCGTGGCTACACCTTC
CASSQDLVQGARGYTF
>TRBJ1-2|TRBV4-1|TRBD1|few
TGCGCCAGCAGCCCCTTAGGACAGGGGGAGAGTGCCTATGGCTACACCTTC
CASSPLGQGESAYGYTF
>TRBJ2-6|TRBV20-1|-|few
TGCAGTGCTAGCGTAGAGAACAGGGTTATAAGCTCTGGGGCCAACGTCCTGACTTTC
CSASVENRVISSGANVLTF
>TRBJ2-3|TRBV20-1|-|once
TGCAGTGCTAGAGATGGGTCAACTGGGACAGATACGCAGTATTTT
CSARDGSTGTDTQYF
>TRBJ1-3|TRBV12-3/TRBV12-4|TRBD1|-
TGTGCCAGCACCAACCCCAGGGGGCTTGGAAACACCATATATTTT
CASTNPRGLGNTIYF
>TRBJ2-5|TRBV7-2|-|many
TGTGCCAGCAGCTTAGCAGGGATCCAAGAGACCCAGTACTTC
CASSLAGIQETQYF
>TRBJ1-2|TRBV9|-|-
TGTGCCAGCAGCGTCTCGAACTATGGCTACACCTTC
CASSVSNYGYTF
>TRBJ2-1|TRBV7-3|-|-
TGTGCCAGCAGCTCCAGAAACCGGGATGAGCAGTTCTTC
CASSSRNRDEQFF
>TRBJ2-3|TRBV7-9|TRBD2|few
TGTGCCAGCAGCCCGGGACTAGCGGGTATAACAGATACGCAGTATTTT
CASSPGLAGITDTQYF
>TRBJ2-2|TRBV4-1|-|few
TGCGCCAGCAGCCAAGCGACTTCGAACACCGGGGAGCTGTTTTTT
CASSQATSNTGELFF
>TRBJ2-2|TRBV6-5|-|-
TGTGCCAGCAAATGGACAGCAACTACCGGGGAGCTGTTTTTT
CASKWTATTGELFF
>TRBJ1-4|TRBV5-1|-|-
TGCGCCAGCAGCTTGGAGTCGACGATAACTAATGAAAAACTGTTTTTT
CASSLESTITNEKLFF
>TRBJ2-5|TRBV9|TRBD2|few
TGTGCCAGCAGCCCACCCCGAAGGTCGGGGGGGCTACAACAAGAGACCCAGTACTTC
CASSPPRRSGGLQQETQYF
>TRBJ2-1|TRBV6-2/TRBV6-3|TRBD2|few
TGTGCCAGCAGCGAAAGACTAGCCGCGAGCTCCTACAATGAGCAGTTCTTC
CASSERLAASSYNEQFF
>TRBJ2-1|TRBV4-3|-|few
TGCGCCAGCAGCCGATGGGGGAATGAGCAGTTCTTC
CASSRWGNEQFF
>TRBJ1-6|TRBV19|TRBD1|-
TGTGCCAGTACCCAGGGGGATCCCCGTAATTCACCCCTCCACTTT
CASTQGDPRNSPLHF
>TRBJ2-7|TRBV28|-|few
TGTGCCAGCAGTTTATTCGCCGGGCAGACGTATAGGAGAGAGCAGTACTTC
CASSLFAGQTYRREQYF
>TRBJ1-2|TRBV24-1|-|once
TGTGCCACCAGTGCTCCCATTGACGGAAACTATGGCTACACCTTC
CATSAPIDGNYGYTF
>TRBJ2-1|TRBV4-1|TRBD2|-
TGCGCCAGCAGCCGGACTAGCTCCGTCCCGGACGGGCAGTTCTTC
CASSRTSSVPDGQFF
>TRBJ2-1|TRBV20-1|TRBD2|-
TGCAGTGCTAGAGATCTTGGGACTAGCAAGGGGGGGGAGCAGTTCTTC
CSARDLGTSKGGEQFF
>TRBJ2-7|TRBV20-1|-|-
TGCAGTGCTAGAGACCACAGGTTGACCTACGAGCAGTACTTC
CSARDHRLTYEQYF
>TRBJ2-1|TRBV15|TRBD2|-
TGTGCCACCAGCGGGGATAGCGGGAGGGGTATTAGCGATGAGCAGTTCTTC
CATSGDSGRGISDEQFF
>TRBJ2-3|TRBV7-9|TRBD2|few
TGTGCCAGCAGCGAACATACTAGCGGGGACACAGATACGCAGTATTTT
CASSEHTSGDTDTQYF
>TRBJ2-1|TRBV6-1|-|-
TGTGCCAGCAGCCAAACTAGGCCAACCCTTAGCTCCTACAATGAGCAGTTCTTC
CASSQTRPTLSSYNEQFF
>TRBJ1-3|TRBV12-3/TRBV12-4|-|-
TGTGCCAGCAGCACCCAGCTCTCTGGAAACACCATATATTTT
CASSTQLSGNTIYF
>TRBJ2-7|TRBV20-1|TRBD2|-
TGCAGTGCTAGACTAGCGGGAGGAGGTTACGAGCAGTACTTC
CSARLAGGGYEQYF
>TRBJ1-4|TRBV7-2|-|-
TGTGCCAGCAGCTCGGGTTACCGGGCTAATGAAAAACTGTTTTTT
CASSSGYRANEKLFF
>TRBJ2-5|TRBV6-5|TRBD2|few
TGTGCCAGCAGGCCGAGCGGGAAAGAGACCCAGTACTTC
CASRPSGKETQYF
>TRBJ2-5|TRBV7-9|-|-
TGTGCCAGCAGTTCCTCCCAGGGGGGCGGAGAGACCCAGTACTTC
CASSSSQGGGETQYF
>TRBJ2-3|TRBV25-1|-|-
TGTGCCAGCAGTGAGAGACAGTCTAGCACAGATACGCAGTATTTT
CASSERQSSTDTQYF
>TRBJ2-6|TRBV20-1|TRBD1|-
TGCAGTGCTAGAGAGGGGGGACAGGGTTGGCCTCCGGCTTTC
CSAREGGQGWPPAF
>TRBJ2-1|TRBV9|TRBD1|few
TGTGCCAGCAGCGCCGGACAGGGGTACAATGAGCAGTTCTTC
CASSAGQGYNEQFF
>TRBJ2-1|TRBV24-1|-|few
TGTGCCACCAGTGATTTGTCGGCCAGGGGAACCTACAATGAGCAGTTCTTC
CATSDLSARGTYNEQFF
>TRBJ2-3|TRBV4-3|TRBD2|-
TGCGCCAGCAGCCAGACGGCCGGGGGGGGCCTAGATACGCAGTATTTT
CASSQTAGGGLDTQYF
>TRBJ2-7|TRBV20-1|-|-
TGCAGTGCTAGATCCCAGAATCCGGGCAAAAAAAACGAGCAGTACTTC
CSARSQNPGKKNEQYF
>TRBJ1-2|TRBV7-2|-|-
TGTGCCAGCAGCTCCCCCATCTATAACACAGCGAGCAACCCTAACTATGGCTACACCTTC
CASSSPIYNTASNPNYGYTF
>TRBJ2-5|TRBV6-1|TRBD2|-
TGTGCCAGCAGGCGACAGGGACTAGCAGATGGGGAGACCCAGTACTTC
CASRRQGLADGETQYF
>TRBJ2-3|TRBV7-2|-|few
TGTGCCAGCAGCTTAGAGGGGTATTGGGCAGATACGCAGTATTTT
CASSLEGYWADTQYF
>TRBJ2-7|TRBV4-1|-|few
TGCGCCAGCAGTTTTGTGCGGACGGAAACCTACGAGCAGTACTTC
CASSFVRTETYEQYF
>TRBJ2-7|TRBV29-1|TRBD1|few
TGCAGCGCTTCTGACAGGGTGGGCTACGAGCAGTACTTC
CSASDRVGYEQYF
>TRBJ2-5|TRBV2|TRBD1|-
TGTGCCAGCAGTTTGGACAGGGACGAGACCCAGTACTTC
CASSLDRDETQYF
>TRBJ2-4|TRBV7-2|TRBD2|-
TGTGCCAGCAGGCAAAGCGCGGGGGGAGTAAACATTCAGTACTTC
CASRQSAGGVNIQYF
>TRBJ2-1|TRBV29-1|TRBD2|few
TGCAGCGTTGACTTCCGGACTAGCGGATTCGATGAGCAGTTCTTC
CSVDFRTSGFDEQFF